A selection of T cell receptor beta chains follows, all from one sample in a study of STAT3 mutations in large granular lymphocyte leukemia. Sequencing used immunoSEQ multiplex PCR; TCRdb keeps in-frame clones, though not all of them. The data contain roughly 4,000 clones, 66% of them singletons. Sequenced input: peripheral blood mononuclear cells. The receptor set was obtained from a man in his fifties or sixties with T-cell large granular lymphocyte leukemia. Some clones in this sample may be carry-over from other donors' samples. Both conserved end residues are part of each CDR3. The order of the fields is D gene, V gene, clone size, J gene, CDR3 DNA, CDR3 protein. A D gene is named only where the DNA matches it firmly. Clone size appears in some rows only: once, few, many, or a class for an expanded clone.

-	TRBV5-6	few	TRBJ1-2	TGTGCCAGCAGCTACAGGTTTGGCTACACCTTC	CASSYRFGYTF
-	TRBV7-9	few	TRBJ1-3	TGTGCCAGCAGCTTAGGCGACACCATATATTTT	CASSLGDTIYF
-	TRBV18	few	TRBJ2-7	TGTGCCAGCTCACCATCCGCTACGGGGGAGCAGTACTTC	CASSPSATGEQYF
-	TRBV29-1	-	TRBJ2-3	TGCAGCGTTGAAGGGACGTTTGGCACAGATACGCAGTATTTT	CSVEGTFGTDTQYF
-	TRBV5-1	-	TRBJ2-5	TGCGCCAGCAGCGATGGACAGCTCCAAGAGACCCAGTACTTC	CASSDGQLQETQYF
-	TRBV5-1	-	TRBJ2-5	TGCGCCAGCAGCATCATGGGGGCCCAAGAGACCCAGTACTTC	CASSIMGAQETQYF
-	TRBV30	-	TRBJ2-6	TGTGCCTGGAGCTCGGTTTTCCTGCATACTGCGAGCTCTGGGGCCAACGTCCTGACTTTC	CAWSSVFLHTASSGANVLTF
-	TRBV5-4	-	TRBJ2-4	TGTGCCAGCAGCCAAACAGACTCCAAAAACATTCAGTACTTC	CASSQTDSKNIQYF
-	TRBV18	-	TRBJ1-1	TGTGCCAGCTCACCAGGGAGACTTGAAGCTTTCTTT	CASSPGRLEAFF
-	TRBV5-6	-	TRBJ1-5	TGTGCCAGCAGCTTGGGGCCGTCCAGCAAGTATAGCAATCAGCCCCAGCATTTT	CASSLGPSSKYSNQPQHF
-	TRBV7-9	-	TRBJ1-5	TGTGCCAGCAGTTTGGGACGGGACGGTATCAATCAGCCCCAGCATTTT	CASSLGRDGINQPQHF
TRBD2	TRBV7-2	-	TRBJ2-1	TGTGCCAGCAGCTTAGCGGCTCTAGCGGGAGTGGGGGAGCAGTTCTTC	CASSLAALAGVGEQFF
-	TRBV5-1	-	TRBJ2-7	TGCGCCAGCAGATCCGGAAGCTACGAGCAGTACTTC	CASRSGSYEQYF
-	TRBV18	-	TRBJ1-5	TGTGCCAGCTCACCGGACTTCAAGGATCAGCCCCAGCATTTT	CASSPDFKDQPQHF
TRBD1	TRBV27	-	TRBJ1-2	TGTGCCAGCAGTTCCCCTACCCGGACAGGCTCGGGTGGTTACACCTTC	CASSSPTRTGSGGYTF
TRBD1	TRBV18	-	TRBJ1-6	TGTGCCAGCTCACCTCAGGGGGGAGAGATACGGTCACCCCTCCACTTT	CASSPQGGEIRSPLHF
TRBD2	TRBV18	few	TRBJ2-1	TGTGCCAGCTCGCCGGGACTAGACAATGAGCAGTTCTTC	CASSPGLDNEQFF
-	TRBV5-1	-	TRBJ2-5	TGCGCCAGCAGCCATGGGGCGGGGACCCAAGAGACCCAGTACTTC	CASSHGAGTQETQYF